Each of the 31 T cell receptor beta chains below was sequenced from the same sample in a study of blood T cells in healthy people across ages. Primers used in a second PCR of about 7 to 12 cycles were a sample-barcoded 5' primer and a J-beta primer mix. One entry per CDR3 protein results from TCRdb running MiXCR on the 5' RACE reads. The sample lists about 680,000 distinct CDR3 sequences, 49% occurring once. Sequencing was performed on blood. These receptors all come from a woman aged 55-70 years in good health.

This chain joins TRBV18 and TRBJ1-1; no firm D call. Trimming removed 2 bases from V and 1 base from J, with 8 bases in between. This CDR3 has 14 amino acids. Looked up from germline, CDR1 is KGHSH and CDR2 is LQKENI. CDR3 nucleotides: TGTGCCAGCTCACCATTTGACGGGAACACTGAAGCTTTCTTT. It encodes CASSPFDGNTEAFF.

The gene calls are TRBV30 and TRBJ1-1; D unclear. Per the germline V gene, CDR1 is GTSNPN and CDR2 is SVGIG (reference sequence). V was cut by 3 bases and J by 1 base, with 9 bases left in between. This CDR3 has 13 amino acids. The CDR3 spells CAWRDRPNTEAFF. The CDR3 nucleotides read TGTGCCTGGAGGGACCGACCGAACACTGAAGCTTTCTTT.

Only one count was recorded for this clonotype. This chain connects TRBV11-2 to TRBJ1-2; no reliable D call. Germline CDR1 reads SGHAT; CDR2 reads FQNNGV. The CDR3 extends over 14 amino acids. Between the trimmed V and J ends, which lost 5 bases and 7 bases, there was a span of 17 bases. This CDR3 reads CASSPGGANSGYTF. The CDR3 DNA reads TGTGCCAGCAGCCCCGGAGGAGCGAATAGTGGCTACACCTTC. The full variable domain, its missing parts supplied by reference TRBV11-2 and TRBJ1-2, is EAGVAQSPRYKIIEKRQSVAFWCNPISGHATLYWYQQILGQGPKLLIQFQNNGVVDDSQLPKDRFSAERLKGVDSTLKIQPAKLEDSAVYLCASSPGGANSGYTFGSGTRLTVV.

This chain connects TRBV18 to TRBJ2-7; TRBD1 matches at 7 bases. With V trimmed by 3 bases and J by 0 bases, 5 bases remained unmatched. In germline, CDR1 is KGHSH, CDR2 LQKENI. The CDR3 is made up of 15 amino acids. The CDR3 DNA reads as TGTGCCAGCTCACCCTCAGGGGGTAACTCCTACGAGCAGTACTTC. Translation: CASSPSGGNSYEQYF.

The CDR3 spells CASSHPLRLPNTGELFF. For the CDR3, the DNA is TGTGCCAGCAGCCACCCCCTTCGGCTACCCAACACCGGGGAGCTGTTTTTT. The chain employs TRBV4-2 and TRBJ2-2, with D unclear. Germline-derived CDR1 and CDR2 are LGHNA and YNFKEQ. Trimming pared 3 bases from V and 2 bases from J, leaving 16 bases between. This CDR3 has 17 residues.

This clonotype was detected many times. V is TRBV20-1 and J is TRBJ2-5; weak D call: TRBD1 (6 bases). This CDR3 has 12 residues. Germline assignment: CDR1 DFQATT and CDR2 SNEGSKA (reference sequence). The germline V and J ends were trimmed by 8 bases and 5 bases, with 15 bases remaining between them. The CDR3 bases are TGCAGTCTGCAAGGGGGTTCCGAGACCCAGTACTTC. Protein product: CSLQGGSETQYF.

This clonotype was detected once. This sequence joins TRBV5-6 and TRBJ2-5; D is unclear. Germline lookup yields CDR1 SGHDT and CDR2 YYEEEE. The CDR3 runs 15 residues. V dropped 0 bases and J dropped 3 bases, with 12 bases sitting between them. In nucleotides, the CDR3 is TGTGCCAGCAGCTTGGAAAAGGGCAGAGAAGAGACCCAGTACTTC. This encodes CASSLEKGREETQYF.

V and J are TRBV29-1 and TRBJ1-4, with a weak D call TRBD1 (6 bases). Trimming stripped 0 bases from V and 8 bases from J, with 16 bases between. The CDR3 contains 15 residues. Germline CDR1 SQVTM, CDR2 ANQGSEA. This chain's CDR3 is CSVEDRGGPREKLFF. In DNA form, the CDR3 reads TGCAGCGTTGAAGATAGAGGGGGGCCGAGGGAAAAACTGTTTTTT.

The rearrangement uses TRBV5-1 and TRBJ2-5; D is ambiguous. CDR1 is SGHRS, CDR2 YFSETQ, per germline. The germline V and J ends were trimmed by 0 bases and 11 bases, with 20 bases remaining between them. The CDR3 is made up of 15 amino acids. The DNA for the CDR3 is TGCGCCAGCAGCTTGGGACGGTCGGTTTTCAATGAGCAGTACTTC. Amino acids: CASSLGRSVFNEQYF.

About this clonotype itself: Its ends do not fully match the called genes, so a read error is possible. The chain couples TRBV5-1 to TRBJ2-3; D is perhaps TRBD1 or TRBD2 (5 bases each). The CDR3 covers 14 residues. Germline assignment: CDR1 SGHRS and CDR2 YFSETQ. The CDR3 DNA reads TGCGCCAGCAGCACGGGACCGAGCACAGAGACGCAGTATTTT. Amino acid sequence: CASSTGPSTETQYF.

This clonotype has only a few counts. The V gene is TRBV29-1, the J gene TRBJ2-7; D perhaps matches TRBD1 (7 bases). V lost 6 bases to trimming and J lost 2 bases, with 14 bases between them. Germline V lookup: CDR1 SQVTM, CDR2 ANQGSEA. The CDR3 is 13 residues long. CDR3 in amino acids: CSVAGQSAYEQYF. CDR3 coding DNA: TGCAGCGTGGCGGGACAGTCCGCCTACGAGCAGTACTTC.

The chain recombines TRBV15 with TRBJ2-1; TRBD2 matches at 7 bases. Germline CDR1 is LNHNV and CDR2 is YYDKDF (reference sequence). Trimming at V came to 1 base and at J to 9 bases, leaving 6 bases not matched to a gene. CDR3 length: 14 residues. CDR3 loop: CATSRGGGFGEQFF. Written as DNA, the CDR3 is TGTGCCACCAGCAGAGGGGGGGGATTCGGTGAGCAGTTCTTC.

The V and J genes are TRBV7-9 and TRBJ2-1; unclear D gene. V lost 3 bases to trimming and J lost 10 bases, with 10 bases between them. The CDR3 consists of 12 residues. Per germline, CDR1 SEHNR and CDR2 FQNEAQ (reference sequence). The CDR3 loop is CASSFGAQEQFF. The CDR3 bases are TGTGCCAGCAGCTTCGGCGCTCAGGAGCAGTTCTTC.

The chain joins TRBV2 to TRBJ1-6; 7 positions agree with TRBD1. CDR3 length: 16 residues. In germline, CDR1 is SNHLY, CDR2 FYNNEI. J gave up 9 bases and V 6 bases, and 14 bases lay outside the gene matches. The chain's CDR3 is CASRDTGDPLSSPLHF. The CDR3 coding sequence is TGTGCCAGCAGGGATACAGGGGACCCTCTTAGTTCACCCCTCCACTTT.

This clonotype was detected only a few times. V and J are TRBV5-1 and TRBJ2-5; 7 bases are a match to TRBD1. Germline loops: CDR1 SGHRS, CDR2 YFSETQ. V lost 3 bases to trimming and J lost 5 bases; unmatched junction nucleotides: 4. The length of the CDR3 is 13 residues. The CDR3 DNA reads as TGCGCCAGCAGCTGGACAGGCGGCGAGACCCAGTACTTC. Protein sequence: CASSWTGGETQYF. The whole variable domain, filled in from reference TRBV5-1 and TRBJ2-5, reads KAGVTQTPRYLIKTRGQQVTLSCSPISGHRSVSWYQQTPGQGLQFLFEYFSETQRNKGNFPGRFSGRQFSNSRSEMNVSTLELGDSALYLCASSWTGGETQYFGPGTRLLVL.

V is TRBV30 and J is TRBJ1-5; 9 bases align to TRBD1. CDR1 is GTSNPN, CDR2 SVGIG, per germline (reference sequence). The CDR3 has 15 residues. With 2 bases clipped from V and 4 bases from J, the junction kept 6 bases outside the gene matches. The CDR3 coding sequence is TGTGCCTGGAGTTTACAGGGGGCCGCTAATCAGCCCCAGCATTTT. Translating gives CAWSLQGAANQPQHF. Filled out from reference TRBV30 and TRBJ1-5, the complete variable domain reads SQTIHQWPATLVQPVGSPLSLECTVEGTSNPNLYWYRQAAGRGLQLLFYSVGIGQISSEVPQNLSASRPQDRQFILSSKKLLLSDSGFYLCAWSLQGAANQPQHFGDGTRLSIL.

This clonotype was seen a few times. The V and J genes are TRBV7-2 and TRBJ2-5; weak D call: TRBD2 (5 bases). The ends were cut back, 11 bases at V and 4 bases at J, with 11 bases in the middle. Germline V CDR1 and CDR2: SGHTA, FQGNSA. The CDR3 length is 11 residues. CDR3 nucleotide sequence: TGTGCCTCTAAGGCGGGAGAGACCCAGTACTTC. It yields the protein CASKAGETQYF.

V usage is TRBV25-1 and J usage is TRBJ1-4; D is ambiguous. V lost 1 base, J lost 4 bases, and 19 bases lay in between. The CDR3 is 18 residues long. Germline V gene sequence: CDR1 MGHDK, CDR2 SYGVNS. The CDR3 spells CASSELGVGGLGNEKLFF. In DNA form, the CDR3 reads TGTGCCAGCAGTGAATTGGGTGTGGGAGGGCTCGGTAATGAAAAACTGTTTTTT.

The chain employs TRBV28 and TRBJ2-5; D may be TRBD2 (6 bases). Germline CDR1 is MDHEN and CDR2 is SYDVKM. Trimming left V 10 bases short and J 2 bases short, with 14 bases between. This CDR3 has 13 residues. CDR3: CANDRDLQETQYF. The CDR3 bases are TGTGCCAACGATAGGGACTTACAAGAGACCCAGTACTTC.

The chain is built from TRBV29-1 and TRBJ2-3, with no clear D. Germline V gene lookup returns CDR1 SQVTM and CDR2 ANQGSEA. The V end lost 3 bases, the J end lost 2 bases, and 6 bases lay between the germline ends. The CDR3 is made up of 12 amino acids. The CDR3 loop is CSVEGTTDTQYF. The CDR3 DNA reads TGCAGCGTTGAGGGAACCACAGATACGCAGTATTTT.

The CDR3 spells CSAIYPGSGNEQFF. CDR3 DNA sequence: TGCAGTGCTATCTATCCGGGTTCCGGGAATGAGCAGTTCTTC. This chain connects TRBV20-1 to TRBJ2-1; D remains ambiguous. Germline-derived CDR1 and CDR2 are DFQATT and SNEGSKA (reference sequence). Trimming took 4 bases from V and 7 from J, leaving 17 bases between them. The CDR3 runs to 14 residues.

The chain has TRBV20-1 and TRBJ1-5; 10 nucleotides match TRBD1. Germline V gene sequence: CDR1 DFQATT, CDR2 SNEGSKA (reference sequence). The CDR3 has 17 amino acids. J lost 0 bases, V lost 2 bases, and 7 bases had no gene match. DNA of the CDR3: TGCAGTGCTAGAACCCGGGACAGGGGTAATAGCAATCAGCCCCAGCATTTT. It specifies CSARTRDRGNSNQPQHF.

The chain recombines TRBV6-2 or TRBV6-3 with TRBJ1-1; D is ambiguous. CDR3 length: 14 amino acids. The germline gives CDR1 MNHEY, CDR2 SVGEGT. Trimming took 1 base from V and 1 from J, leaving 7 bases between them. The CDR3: CASSYWGANTEAFF. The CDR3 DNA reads TGTGCCAGCAGTTACTGGGGTGCGAACACTGAAGCTTTCTTT.

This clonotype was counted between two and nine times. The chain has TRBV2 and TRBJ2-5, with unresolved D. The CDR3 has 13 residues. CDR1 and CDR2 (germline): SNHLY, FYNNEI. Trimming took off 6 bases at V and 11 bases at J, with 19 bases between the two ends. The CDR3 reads CASSEDRSGEQYF. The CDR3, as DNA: TGTGCCAGCAGCGAGGACCGTTCTGGAGAGCAGTACTTC.

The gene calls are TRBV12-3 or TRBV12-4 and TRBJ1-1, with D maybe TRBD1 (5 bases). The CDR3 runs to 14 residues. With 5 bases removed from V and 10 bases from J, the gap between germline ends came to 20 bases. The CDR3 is CASSPRRGREAAFF. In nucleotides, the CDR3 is TGTGCCAGCAGTCCACGGCGGGGCAGGGAGGCAGCTTTCTTT.

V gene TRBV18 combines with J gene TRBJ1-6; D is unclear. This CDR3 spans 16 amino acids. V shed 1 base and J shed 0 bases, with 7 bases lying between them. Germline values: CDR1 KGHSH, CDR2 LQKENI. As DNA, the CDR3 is TGTGCCAGCTCACCACAAAGAGGCTCCTATAATTCACCCCTCCACTTT. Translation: CASSPQRGSYNSPLHF.

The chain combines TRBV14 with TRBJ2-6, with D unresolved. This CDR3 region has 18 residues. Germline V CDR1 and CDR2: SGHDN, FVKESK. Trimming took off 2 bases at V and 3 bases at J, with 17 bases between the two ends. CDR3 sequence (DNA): TGTGCCAGCAGCCAATATGGCAGATTTTCTGGTGGGGCCAACGTCCTGACTTTC. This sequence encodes CASSQYGRFSGGANVLTF.

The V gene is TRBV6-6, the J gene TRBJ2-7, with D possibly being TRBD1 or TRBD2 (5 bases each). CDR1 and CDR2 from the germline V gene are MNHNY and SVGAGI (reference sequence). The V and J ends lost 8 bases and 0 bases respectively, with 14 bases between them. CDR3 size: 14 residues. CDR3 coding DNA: TGTGCCAGCGGCCGGGGCACGGACTCCTACGAGCAGTACTTC. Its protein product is CASGRGTDSYEQYF.

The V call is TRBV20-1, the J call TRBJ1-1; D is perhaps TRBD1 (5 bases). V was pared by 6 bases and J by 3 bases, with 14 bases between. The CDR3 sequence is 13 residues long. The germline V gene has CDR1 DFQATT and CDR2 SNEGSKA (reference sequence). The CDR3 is CSAHGGMHTEAFF. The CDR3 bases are TGCAGTGCACACGGGGGGATGCACACTGAAGCTTTCTTT.

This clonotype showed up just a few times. CDR3 DNA sequence: TGTGCCAGCAGCGTAGCTGGAGGTTCTGGCTACACCTTC. It translates to CASSVAGGSGYTF. The chain has TRBV9 and TRBJ1-2; D gene uncertain. Trimming shortened V by 0 bases and J by 7 bases, and 10 bases separated the two germline ends. The length of the CDR3 is 13 residues. CDR1 SGDLS and CDR2 YYNGEE come from the germline V gene. Using reference TRBV9 and TRBJ1-2 for the parts outside the CDR3, the full variable domain is DSGVTQTPKHLITATGQRVTLRCSPRSGDLSVYWYQQSLDQGLQFLIQYYNGEERAKGNILERFSAQQFPDLHSELNLSSLELGDSALYFCASSVAGGSGYTFGSGTRLTVV.

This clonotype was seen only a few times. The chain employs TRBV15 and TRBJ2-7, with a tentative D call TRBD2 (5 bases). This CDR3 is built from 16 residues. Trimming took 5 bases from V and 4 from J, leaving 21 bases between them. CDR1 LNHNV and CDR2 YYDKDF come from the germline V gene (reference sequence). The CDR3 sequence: CATSPSLGALPYEQYF. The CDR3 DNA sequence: TGTGCCACCAGCCCATCCTTGGGAGCCCTCCCTTACGAGCAGTACTTC. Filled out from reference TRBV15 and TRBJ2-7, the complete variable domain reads DAMVIQNPRYQVTQFGKPVTLSCSQTLNHNVMYWYQQKSSQAPKLLFHYYDKDFNNEADTPDNFQSRRPNTSFCFLDIRSPGLGDTAMYLCATSPSLGALPYEQYFGPGTRLTVT.